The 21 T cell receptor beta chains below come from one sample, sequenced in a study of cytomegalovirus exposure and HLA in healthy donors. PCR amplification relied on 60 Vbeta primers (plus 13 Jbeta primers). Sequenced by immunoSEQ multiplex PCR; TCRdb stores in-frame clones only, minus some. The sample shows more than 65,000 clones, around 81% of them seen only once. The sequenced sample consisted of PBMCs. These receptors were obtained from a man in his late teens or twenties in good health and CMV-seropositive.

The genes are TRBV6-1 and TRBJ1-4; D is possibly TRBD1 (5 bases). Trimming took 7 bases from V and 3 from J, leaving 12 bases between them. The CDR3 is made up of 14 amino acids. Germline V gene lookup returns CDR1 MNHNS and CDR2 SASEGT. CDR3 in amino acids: CASTQGRANEKLFF. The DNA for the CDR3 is TGTGCCAGCACCCAGGGTCGGGCTAATGAAAAACTGTTTTTT.

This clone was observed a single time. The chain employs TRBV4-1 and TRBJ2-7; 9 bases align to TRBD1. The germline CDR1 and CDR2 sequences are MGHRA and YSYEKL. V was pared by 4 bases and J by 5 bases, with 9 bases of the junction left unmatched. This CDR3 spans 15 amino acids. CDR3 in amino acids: CASSRKQGAGDEQYF. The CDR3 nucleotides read TGCGCCAGCAGCCGGAAACAGGGGGCCGGAGACGAGCAGTACTTC.

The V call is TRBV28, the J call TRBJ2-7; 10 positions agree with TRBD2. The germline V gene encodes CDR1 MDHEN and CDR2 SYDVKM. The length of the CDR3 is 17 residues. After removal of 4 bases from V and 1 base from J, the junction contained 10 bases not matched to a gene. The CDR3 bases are TGTGCCAGCAGTTCCCCCTCCACTAGCGGGGCTTCCTACGAGCAGTACTTC. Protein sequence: CASSSPSTSGASYEQYF.

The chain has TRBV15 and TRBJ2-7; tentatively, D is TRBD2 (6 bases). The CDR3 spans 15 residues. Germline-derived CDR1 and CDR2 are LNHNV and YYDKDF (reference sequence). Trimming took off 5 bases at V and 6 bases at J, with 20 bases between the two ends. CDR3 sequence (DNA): TGTGCCACCAGCTACCATTCAGGGAGGTGGGGCGAGCAGTACTTC. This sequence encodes CATSYHSGRWGEQYF.

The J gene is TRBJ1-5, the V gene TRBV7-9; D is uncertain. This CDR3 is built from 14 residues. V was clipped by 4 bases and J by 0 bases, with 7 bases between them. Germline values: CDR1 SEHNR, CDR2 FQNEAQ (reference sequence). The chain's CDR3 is CASSSTDSNQPQHF. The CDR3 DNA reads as TGTGCCAGCAGCTCGACTGATAGCAATCAGCCCCAGCATTTT.

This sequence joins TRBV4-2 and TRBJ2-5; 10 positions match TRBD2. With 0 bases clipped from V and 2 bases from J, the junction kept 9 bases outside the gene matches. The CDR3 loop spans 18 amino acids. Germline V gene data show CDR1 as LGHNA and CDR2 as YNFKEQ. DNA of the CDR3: TGTGCCAGCAGCCAAGAGTCCCGTCTAGCGGGGGTACAAGAGACCCAGTACTTC. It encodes CASSQESRLAGVQETQYF.

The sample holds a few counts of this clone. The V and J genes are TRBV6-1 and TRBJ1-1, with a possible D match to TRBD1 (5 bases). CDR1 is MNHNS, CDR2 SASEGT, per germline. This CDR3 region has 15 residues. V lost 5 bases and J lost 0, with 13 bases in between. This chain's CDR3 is CASSQWGLVNTEAFF. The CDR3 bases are TGTGCCAGCAGTCAATGGGGACTGGTGAACACTGAAGCTTTCTTT.

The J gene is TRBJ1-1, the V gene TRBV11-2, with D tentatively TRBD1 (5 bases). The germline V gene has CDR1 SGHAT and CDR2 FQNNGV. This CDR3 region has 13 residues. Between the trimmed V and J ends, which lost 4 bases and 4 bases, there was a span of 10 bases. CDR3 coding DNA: TGTGCCAGCAGCTCGGACACCCTCACTGAAGCTTTCTTT. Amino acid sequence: CASSSDTLTEAFF.

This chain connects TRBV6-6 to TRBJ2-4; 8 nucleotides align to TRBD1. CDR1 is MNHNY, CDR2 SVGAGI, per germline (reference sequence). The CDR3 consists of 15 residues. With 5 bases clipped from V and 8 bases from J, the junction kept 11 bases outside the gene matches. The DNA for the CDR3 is TGTGCCAGCAGTCGCCGCGGACAGGGTGGACACATTCAGTACTTC. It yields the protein CASSRRGQGGHIQYF.

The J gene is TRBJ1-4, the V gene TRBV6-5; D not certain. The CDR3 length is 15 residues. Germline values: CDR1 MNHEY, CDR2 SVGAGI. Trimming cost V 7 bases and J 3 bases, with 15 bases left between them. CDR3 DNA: TGTGCCAGCAAAAGCGGGCCCGCGGCTAATGAAAAACTGTTTTTT. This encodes CASKSGPAANEKLFF.

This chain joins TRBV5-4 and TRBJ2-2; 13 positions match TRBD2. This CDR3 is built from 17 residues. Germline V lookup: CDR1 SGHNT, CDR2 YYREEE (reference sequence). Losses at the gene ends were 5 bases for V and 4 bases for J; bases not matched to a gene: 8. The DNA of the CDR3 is TGTGCCAGCAGTTCCGGGACTAGCGGGGACGGCACCGGGGAGCTGTTTTTT. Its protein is CASSSGTSGDGTGELFF.

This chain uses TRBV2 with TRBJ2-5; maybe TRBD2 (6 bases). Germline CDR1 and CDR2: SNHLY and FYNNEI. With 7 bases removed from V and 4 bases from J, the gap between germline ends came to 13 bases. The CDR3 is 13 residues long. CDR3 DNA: TGTGCCAGCACCGCGGGACGGGGAGAGACCCAGTACTTC. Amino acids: CASTAGRGETQYF.

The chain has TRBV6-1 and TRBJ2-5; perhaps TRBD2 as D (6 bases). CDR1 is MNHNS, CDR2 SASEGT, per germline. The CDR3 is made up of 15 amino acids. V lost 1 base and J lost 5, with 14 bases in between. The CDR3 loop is CASSEGRASVETQYF. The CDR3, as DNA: TGTGCCAGCAGTGAAGGAAGAGCTAGCGTGGAGACCCAGTACTTC.

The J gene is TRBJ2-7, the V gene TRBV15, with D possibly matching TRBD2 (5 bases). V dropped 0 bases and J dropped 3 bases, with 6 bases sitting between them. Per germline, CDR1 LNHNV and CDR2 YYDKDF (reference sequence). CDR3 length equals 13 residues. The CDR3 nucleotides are TGTGCCACCAGCAGAGATCGGGGCTACGAGCAGTACTTC. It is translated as CATSRDRGYEQYF.

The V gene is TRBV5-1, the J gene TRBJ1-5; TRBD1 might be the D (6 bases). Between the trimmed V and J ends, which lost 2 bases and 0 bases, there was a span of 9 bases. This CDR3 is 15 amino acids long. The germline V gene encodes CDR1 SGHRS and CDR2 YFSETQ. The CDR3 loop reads CASSFSGDSNQPQHF. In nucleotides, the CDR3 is TGCGCCAGCAGCTTCTCAGGGGATAGCAATCAGCCCCAGCATTTT.

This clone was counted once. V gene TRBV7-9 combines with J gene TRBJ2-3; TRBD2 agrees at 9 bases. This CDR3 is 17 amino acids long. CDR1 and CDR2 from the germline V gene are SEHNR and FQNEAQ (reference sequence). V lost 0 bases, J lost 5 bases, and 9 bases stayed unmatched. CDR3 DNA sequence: TGTGCCAGCAGCTTAGCGGTAACTAGCGGGTCCTTAGATACGCAGTATTTT. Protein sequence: CASSLAVTSGSLDTQYF.

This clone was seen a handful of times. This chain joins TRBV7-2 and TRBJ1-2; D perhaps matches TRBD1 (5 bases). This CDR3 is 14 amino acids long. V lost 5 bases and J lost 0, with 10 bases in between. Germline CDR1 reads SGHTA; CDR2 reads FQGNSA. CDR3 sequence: CASSQGGANYGYTF. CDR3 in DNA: TGTGCCAGCAGCCAGGGTGGGGCTAACTATGGCTACACCTTC.

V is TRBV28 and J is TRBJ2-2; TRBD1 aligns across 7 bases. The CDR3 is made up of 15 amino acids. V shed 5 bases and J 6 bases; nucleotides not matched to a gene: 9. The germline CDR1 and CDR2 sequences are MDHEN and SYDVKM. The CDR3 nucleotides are TGTGCCAGCAGTAACACAGGGGCGTGGGCCGGGGAGCTGTTTTTT. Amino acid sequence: CASSNTGAWAGELFF.

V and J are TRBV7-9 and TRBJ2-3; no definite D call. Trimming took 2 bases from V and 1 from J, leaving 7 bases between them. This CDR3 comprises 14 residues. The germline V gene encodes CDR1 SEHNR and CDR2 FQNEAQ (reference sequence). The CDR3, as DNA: TGTGCCAGCAGCTTATTCTCGGGCACAGATACGCAGTATTTT. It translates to CASSLFSGTDTQYF.

The CDR3 DNA sequence: TGCGCCAGCAGCTTGGAGACTAGCGGAGCCTACGAGCAGTACTTC. Its translation: CASSLETSGAYEQYF. The V call is TRBV5-1, the J call TRBJ2-7; 9 nucleotides match TRBD2. The CDR3 is made up of 15 amino acids. Germline CDR1 SGHRS, CDR2 YFSETQ. The ends lost 0 bases at V and 2 bases at J; junction bases unmatched: 3.

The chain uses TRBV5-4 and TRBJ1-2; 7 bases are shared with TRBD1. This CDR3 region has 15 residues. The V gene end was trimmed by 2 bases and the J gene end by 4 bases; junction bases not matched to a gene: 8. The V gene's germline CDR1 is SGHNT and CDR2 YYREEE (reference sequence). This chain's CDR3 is CASSFRQGRGYGYTF. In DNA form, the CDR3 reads TGTGCCAGCAGCTTCCGACAGGGACGGGGCTATGGCTACACCTTC.